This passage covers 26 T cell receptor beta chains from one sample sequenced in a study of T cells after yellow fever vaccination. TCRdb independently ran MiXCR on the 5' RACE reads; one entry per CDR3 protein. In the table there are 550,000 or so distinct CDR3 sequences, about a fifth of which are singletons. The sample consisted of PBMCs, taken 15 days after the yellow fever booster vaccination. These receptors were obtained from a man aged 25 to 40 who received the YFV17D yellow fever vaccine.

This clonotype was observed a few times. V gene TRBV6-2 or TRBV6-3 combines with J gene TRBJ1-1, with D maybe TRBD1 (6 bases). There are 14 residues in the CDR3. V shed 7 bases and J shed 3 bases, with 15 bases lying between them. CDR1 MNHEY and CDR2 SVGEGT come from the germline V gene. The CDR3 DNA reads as TGTGCCAGCACCCGAGGGGGGCGCGACACTGAAGCTTTCTTT. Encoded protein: CASTRGGRDTEAFF.

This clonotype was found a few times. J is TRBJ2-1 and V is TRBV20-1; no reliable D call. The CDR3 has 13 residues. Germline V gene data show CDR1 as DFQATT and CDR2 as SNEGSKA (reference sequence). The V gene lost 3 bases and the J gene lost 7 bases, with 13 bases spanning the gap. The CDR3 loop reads CSASSGPRNEQFF. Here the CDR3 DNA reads TGCAGTGCTAGTAGTGGGCCTAGGAATGAGCAGTTCTTC.

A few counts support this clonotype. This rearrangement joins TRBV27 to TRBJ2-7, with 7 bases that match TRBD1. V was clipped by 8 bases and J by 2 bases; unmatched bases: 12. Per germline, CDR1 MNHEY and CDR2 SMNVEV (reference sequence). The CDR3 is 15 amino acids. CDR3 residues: CASQNRGNRAYEQYF. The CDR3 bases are TGTGCCAGCCAAAACAGGGGAAATCGTGCCTACGAGCAGTACTTC.

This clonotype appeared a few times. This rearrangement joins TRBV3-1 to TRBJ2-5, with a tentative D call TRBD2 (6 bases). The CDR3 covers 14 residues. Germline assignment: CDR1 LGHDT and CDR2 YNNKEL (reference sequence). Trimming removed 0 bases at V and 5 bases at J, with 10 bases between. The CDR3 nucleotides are TGTGCCAGCAGCCAAGATCCTAGCGTGGAGACCCAGTACTTC. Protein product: CASSQDPSVETQYF.

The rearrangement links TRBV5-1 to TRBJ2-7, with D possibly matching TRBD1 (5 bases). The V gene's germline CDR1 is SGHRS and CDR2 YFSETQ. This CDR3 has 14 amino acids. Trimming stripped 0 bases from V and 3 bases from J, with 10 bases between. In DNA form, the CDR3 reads TGCGCCAGCAGCTTGGCCGTCAGGGTCTACGAGCAGTACTTC. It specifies CASSLAVRVYEQYF.

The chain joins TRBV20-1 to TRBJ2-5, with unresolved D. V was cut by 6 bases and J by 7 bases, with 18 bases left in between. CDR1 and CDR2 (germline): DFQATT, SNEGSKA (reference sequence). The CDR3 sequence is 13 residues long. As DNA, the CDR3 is TGCAGTGCCATAGTTATAGGGCCCGGGACCCAGTACTTC. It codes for CSAIVIGPGTQYF.

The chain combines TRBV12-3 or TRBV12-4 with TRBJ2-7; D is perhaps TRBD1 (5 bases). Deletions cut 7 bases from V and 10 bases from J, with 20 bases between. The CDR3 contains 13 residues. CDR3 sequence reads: CASTSQTTGPQYF. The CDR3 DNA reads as TGTGCCAGCACCAGCCAGACAACAGGTCCCCAGTACTTC.

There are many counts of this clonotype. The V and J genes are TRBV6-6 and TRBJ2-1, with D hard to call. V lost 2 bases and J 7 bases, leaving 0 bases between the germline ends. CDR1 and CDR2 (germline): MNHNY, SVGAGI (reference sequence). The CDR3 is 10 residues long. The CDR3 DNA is TGTGCCAGCAGTTACAATGAGCAGTTCTTC. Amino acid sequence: CASSYNEQFF.

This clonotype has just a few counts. This CDR3 is CATSRGSTYEQYF. DNA for the CDR3: TGTGCCACCTCCCGGGGGAGCACCTACGAGCAGTACTTC. The V call is TRBV6-2 or TRBV6-3, the J call TRBJ2-7; TRBD2 might be the D (6 bases). Germline CDR1 MNHEY, CDR2 SVGEGT. V lost 10 bases, J lost 2 bases, and 15 bases lay in between. The CDR3 totals 13 residues.

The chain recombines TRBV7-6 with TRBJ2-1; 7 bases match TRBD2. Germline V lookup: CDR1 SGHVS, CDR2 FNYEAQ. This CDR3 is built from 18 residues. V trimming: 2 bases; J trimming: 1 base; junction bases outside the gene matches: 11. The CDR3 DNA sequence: TGTGCCAGCAGCTTACAGGCAAGAAGCGGGACGTCCTACAATGAGCAGTTCTTC. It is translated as CASSLQARSGTSYNEQFF.

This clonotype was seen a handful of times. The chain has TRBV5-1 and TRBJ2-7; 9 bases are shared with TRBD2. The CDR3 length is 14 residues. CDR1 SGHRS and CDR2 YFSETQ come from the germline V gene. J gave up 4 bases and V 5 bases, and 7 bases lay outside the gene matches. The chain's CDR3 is CASRGSGSQYEQYF. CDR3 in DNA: TGCGCCAGCAGAGGTAGCGGGAGTCAGTACGAGCAGTACTTC.

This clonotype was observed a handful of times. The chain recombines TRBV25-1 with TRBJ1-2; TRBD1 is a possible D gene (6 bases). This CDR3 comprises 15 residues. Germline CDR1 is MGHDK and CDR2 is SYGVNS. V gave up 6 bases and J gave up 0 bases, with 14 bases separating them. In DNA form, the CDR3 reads TGTGCCAGCAGGGCAACCGGGACAACTAACTATGGCTACACCTTC. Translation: CASRATGTTNYGYTF.

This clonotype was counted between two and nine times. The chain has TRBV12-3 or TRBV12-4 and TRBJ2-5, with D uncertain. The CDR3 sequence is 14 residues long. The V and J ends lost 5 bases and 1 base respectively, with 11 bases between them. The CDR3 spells CASSIRRLQETQYF. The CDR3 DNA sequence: TGTGCCAGCAGTATTCGACGGCTCCAAGAGACCCAGTACTTC.

CDR3 sequence reads: CASSLVGGRGNTEAFF. Written as DNA, the CDR3 is TGCGCCAGCAGCTTGGTAGGAGGGAGGGGAAACACTGAAGCTTTCTTT. V is TRBV5-1 and J is TRBJ1-1, with a weak D call TRBD1 (5 bases). The CDR3 extends over 16 amino acids. V lost 0 bases and J lost 2, with 14 bases in between. Germline loops: CDR1 SGHRS, CDR2 YFSETQ.

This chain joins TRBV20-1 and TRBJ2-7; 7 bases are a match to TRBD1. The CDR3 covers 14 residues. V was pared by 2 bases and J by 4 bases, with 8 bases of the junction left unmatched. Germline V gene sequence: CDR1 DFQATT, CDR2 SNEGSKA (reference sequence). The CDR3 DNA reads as TGCAGTGCTAGACCGGGGACAGCCGGTTACGAGCAGTACTTC. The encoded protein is CSARPGTAGYEQYF.

The CDR3 bases are TGTGCCATCAGTCCCAACCAAAACTACGAGCAGTACTTC. This translates into CAISPNQNYEQYF. The chain is built from TRBV10-3 and TRBJ2-7, with D uncertain. V shed 5 bases and J shed 3 bases, with 11 bases lying between them. In germline, CDR1 is ENHRY, CDR2 SYGVKD. The length of the CDR3 is 13 residues.

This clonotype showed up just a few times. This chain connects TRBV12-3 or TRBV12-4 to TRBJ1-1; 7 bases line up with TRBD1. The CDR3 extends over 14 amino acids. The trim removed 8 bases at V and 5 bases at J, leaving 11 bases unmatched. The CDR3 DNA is TGTGCCAGCCCGCCCGGACAGGCGATGACTGAAGCTTTCTTT. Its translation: CASPPGQAMTEAFF.

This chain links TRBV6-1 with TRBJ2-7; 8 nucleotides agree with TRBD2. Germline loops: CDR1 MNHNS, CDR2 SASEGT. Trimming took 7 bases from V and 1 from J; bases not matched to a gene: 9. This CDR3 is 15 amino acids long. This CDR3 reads CASTIGGGLSYEQYF. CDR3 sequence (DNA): TGTGCCAGCACCATAGGCGGGGGGCTTTCCTACGAGCAGTACTTC.

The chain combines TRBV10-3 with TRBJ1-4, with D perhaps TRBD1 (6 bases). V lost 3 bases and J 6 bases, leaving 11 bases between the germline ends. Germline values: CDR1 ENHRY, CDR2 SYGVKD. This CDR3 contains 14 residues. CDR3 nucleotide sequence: TGTGCCATCAGTGACCAGGGGCGGGATGAAAAACTGTTTTTT. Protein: CAISDQGRDEKLFF.

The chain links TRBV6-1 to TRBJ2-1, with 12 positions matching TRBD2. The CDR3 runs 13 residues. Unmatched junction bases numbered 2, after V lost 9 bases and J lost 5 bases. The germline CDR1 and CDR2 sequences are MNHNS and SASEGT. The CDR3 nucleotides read TGTGCCAGTACTAGCGGGAGGAACAATGAGCAGTTCTTC. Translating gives CASTSGRNNEQFF.

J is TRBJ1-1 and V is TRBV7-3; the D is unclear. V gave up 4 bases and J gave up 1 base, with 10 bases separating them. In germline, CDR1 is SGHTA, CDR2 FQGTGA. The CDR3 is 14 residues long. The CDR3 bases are TGTGCCAGCAGCTCCGACGATCGGAACACTGAAGCTTTCTTT. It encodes CASSSDDRNTEAFF.

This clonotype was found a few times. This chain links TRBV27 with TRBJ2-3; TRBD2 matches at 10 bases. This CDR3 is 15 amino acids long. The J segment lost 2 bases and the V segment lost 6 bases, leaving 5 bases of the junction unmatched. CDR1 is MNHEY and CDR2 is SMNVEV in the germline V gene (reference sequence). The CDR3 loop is CASRTGLAVTDTQYF. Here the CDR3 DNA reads TGTGCCAGCAGAACAGGACTAGCGGTCACAGATACGCAGTATTTT.

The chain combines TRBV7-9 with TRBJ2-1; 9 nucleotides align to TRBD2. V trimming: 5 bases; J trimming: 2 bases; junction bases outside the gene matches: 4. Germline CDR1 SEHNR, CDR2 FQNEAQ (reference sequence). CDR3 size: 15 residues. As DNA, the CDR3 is TGTGCCAGCAGCCTAAAGCGGGAGGCCTACAATGAGCAGTTCTTC. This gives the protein CASSLKREAYNEQFF. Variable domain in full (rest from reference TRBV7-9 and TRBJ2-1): DTGVSQNPRHKITKRGQNVTFRCDPISEHNRLYWYRQTLGQGPEFLTYFQNEAQLEKSRLLSDRFSAERPKGSFSTLEIQRTEQGDSAMYLCASSLKREAYNEQFFGPGTRLTVL.

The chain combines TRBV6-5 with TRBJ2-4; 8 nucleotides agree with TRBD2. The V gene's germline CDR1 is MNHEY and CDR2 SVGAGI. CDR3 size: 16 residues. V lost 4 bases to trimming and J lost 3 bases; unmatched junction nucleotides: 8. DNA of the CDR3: TGTGCCAGCAGTTCGCCCGGGGGGGTGGGCAAAAACATTCAGTACTTC. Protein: CASSSPGGVGKNIQYF.

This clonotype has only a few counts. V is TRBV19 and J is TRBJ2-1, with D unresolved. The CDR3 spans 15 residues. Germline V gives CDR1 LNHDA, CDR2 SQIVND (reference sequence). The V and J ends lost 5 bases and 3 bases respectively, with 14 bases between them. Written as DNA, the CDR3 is TGTGCCAGTAGTTCTGTTCCCTACTACTACAATGAGCAGTTCTTC. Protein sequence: CASSSVPYYYNEQFF.

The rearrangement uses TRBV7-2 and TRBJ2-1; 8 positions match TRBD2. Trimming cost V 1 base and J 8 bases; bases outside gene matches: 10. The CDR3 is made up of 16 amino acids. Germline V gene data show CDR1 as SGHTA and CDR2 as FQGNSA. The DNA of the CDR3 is TGTGCCAGCAGCTTAGTCGGGACTAGGTCGTGGGATGAGCAGTTCTTC. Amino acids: CASSLVGTRSWDEQFF.